These T cell receptor beta chains were read from a single sample in a study of T cell responses to AZD1222 COVID-19 vaccine. Using immunoSEQ multiplex PCR, the repertoire was profiled, and TCRdb retains in-frame clones only, with some absent. The sample lists over 100,000 clones, just over 85% occurring once. Sequencing was performed on peripheral blood, taken on day 0 of AZD1222 vaccination. The source of these receptors is an adult in good health. Each CDR3 is given with its conserved first and last residue. The D gene is left open where the match is weak. Not every row has a clone size; where given, it reads once, few, many or a size class.

-	14	TRBV6-1	-	TRBJ1-5	CASSELTAQVAQHF	TGTGCCAGCAGTGAACTTACGGCACAGGTGGCCCAGCATTTT
-	16	TRBV7-2	-	TRBJ2-1	CASSLVLALRYNEQFF	TGTGCCAGCAGCTTAGTTCTAGCGCTCCGCTACAATGAGCAGTTCTTC
TRBD2	18	TRBV24-1	-	TRBJ2-7	CATSDSPAGTTISYEQYF	TGTGCCACCAGTGACAGCCCAGCCGGGACTACGATCTCCTACGAGCAGTACTTC
TRBD1	15	TRBV18	-	TRBJ2-7	CASSPDRGLIYEQYF	TGTGCCAGCTCACCTGACAGGGGTTTGATCTACGAGCAGTACTTC
TRBD1	15	TRBV14	-	TRBJ2-3	CASSQDGRGQDTQYF	TGTGCCAGCAGCCAAGACGGCAGGGGGCAAGATACGCAGTATTTT
TRBD1	15	TRBV7-2	-	TRBJ1-2	CASSVPGQGTYGYTF	TGTGCCAGCAGCGTGCCGGGACAGGGTACCTATGGCTACACCTTC
TRBD1	17	TRBV28	-	TRBJ1-5	CASSRDSISYSNQPQHF	TGTGCCAGCAGCCGGGACAGTATCTCTTACAGCAATCAGCCCCAGCATTTT
TRBD1	15	TRBV6-4	-	TRBJ2-1	CASSDWDSSYNEQFF	TGTGCCAGCAGTGACTGGGACAGCTCCTACAATGAGCAGTTCTTC
TRBD1	13	TRBV7-8	-	TRBJ1-1	CASSPQGASFVFF	TGTGCCAGCAGCCCCCAGGGGGCAAGTTTTGTTTTCTTT
-	13	TRBV5-5	-	TRBJ2-4	CASSDSGGGIQYF	TGTGCCAGCAGCGATAGCGGCGGCGGCATTCAGTACTTC
-	13	TRBV10-1	-	TRBJ1-1	CASSEDGYTEAFF	TGCGCCAGCAGTGAGGACGGCTACACTGAAGCTTTCTTT
TRBD1	16	TRBV19	-	TRBJ1-5	CANSPRQGLSNQPQHF	TGTGCCAACTCGCCCCGACAGGGCTTAAGCAATCAGCCCCAGCATTTT
-	14	TRBV5-4	-	TRBJ2-5	CASSLYGAGETQYF	TGTGCCAGCAGCTTGTATGGCGCGGGAGAGACCCAGTACTTC
-	19	TRBV30	-	TRBJ1-4	CAYSAEDRQGHATNEKLFF	TGTGCCTACTCGGCAGAGGATAGGCAGGGCCACGCAACTAATGAAAAACTGTTTTTT
TRBD1	15	TRBV19	-	TRBJ1-5	CASNKQGVGDQPQHF	TGTGCCAGTAACAAACAGGGGGTCGGGGATCAGCCCCAGCATTTT
-	14	TRBV29-1	-	TRBJ2-7	CSVESDSHSYEQYF	TGCAGCGTTGAATCGGACAGCCACTCCTACGAGCAGTACTTC
-	12	TRBV7-9	-	TRBJ2-1	CASSLGYNEQFF	TGTGCCAGCAGCTTAGGGTACAATGAGCAGTTCTTC
TRBD1	15	TRBV5-1	-	TRBJ1-2	CASSLGGDSGRGYTF	TGCGCCAGCAGCTTGGGTGGGGACAGCGGACGGGGCTACACCTTC
-	17	TRBV1	-	TRBJ1-4	CTSSQDLCGVTNEKLFF	TGCACCAGCAGCCAAGATCTTTGTGGGGTAACTAATGAAAAACTGTTTTTT
TRBD1	16	TRBV28	-	TRBJ1-5	CASIRPDRPSNQPQHF	TGTGCCAGCATTCGCCCGGACAGGCCCAGCAATCAGCCCCAGCATTTT
-	16	TRBV2	-	TRBJ1-2	CASSERSGLSNYGYTF	TGTGCCAGCAGTGAAAGGTCAGGGTTATCTAACTATGGCTACACCTTC
TRBD2	12	TRBV2	-	TRBJ2-7	CASGGVDYEQYF	TGTGCCAGCGGGGGGGTGGACTACGAGCAGTACTTC
-	12	TRBV19	-	TRBJ2-1	CASSIMENEQFF	TGTGCCAGTAGTATAATGGAGAATGAGCAGTTCTTC
-	16	TRBV6-5	-	TRBJ2-7	CASSYSLSRPPYEQYF	TGTGCCAGCAGTTACTCCCTCTCCCGGCCACCGTACGAGCAGTACTTC
-	14	TRBV7-9	-	TRBJ1-1	CAAYSNRQNTEAFF	TGTGCCGCCTACTCGAACAGGCAAAACACTGAAGCTTTCTTT
-	15	TRBV11-2	-	TRBJ1-6	CASSLGGARNSPLHF	TGTGCCAGCAGCTTAGGGGGGGCGCGGAATTCACCCCTCCACTTT
-	14	TRBV6-5	once	TRBJ1-4	CASRVGPTNEKLFF	TGTGCCAGCAGGGTGGGGCCGACTAATGAAAAACTGTTTTTT
-	18	TRBV21-1	-	TRBJ1-5	CASIVWMVGPYSNQPQHF	TGTGCCAGCATTGTTTGGATGGTGGGCCCGTATAGCAATCAGCCCCAGCATTTT
-	11	TRBV5-1	-	TRBJ2-5	CASSLEETQYF	TGCGCCAGCAGCTTGGAAGAGACCCAGTACTTC
-	15	TRBV5-1	once	TRBJ2-2	CASSLTERGTGELFF	TGCGCCAGCAGCTTGACAGAAAGGGGCACCGGGGAGCTGTTTTTT
-	15	TRBV6-2/TRBV6-3	few	TRBJ1-1	CASSWGQGTYTEAFF	TGTGCCAGCAGTTGGGGTCAGGGAACATACACTGAAGCTTTCTTT
-	12	TRBV28	-	TRBJ1-1	CASWGRNTEAFF	TGTGCCAGCTGGGGCAGGAACACTGAAGCTTTCTTT
-	17	TRBV19	-	TRBJ1-4	CASSIFGVSTTNEKLFF	TGTGCCAGTAGTATTTTCGGGGTTAGTACGACTAATGAAAAACTGTTTTTT
TRBD1	18	TRBV30	-	TRBJ1-1	CAWSPPGQGGGMNTEAFF	TGTGCCTGGAGTCCACCCGGACAGGGAGGGGGCATGAACACTGAAGCTTTCTTT
-	13	TRBV12-3/TRBV12-4	few	TRBJ1-1	CASTQSEGTEAFF	TGTGCCAGCACCCAAAGTGAGGGGACTGAAGCTTTCTTT
-	11	TRBV30	-	TRBJ2-5	CAWSWGETQYF	TGTGCCTGGAGTTGGGGAGAGACCCAGTACTTC
TRBD2	16	TRBV28	-	TRBJ2-1	CASSRQLLGGWNEQFF	TGTGCCAGCAGTCGTCAGCTTCTGGGAGGGTGGAATGAGCAGTTCTTC
-	16	TRBV28	-	TRBJ1-6	CASSLGPQIMNSPLHF	TGTGCCAGCAGTCTGGGACCCCAAATAATGAATTCACCCCTCCACTTT
TRBD1	17	TRBV4-3	-	TRBJ2-2	CASSQDRGTGGTGELFF	TGCGCCAGCAGCCAAGATAGAGGGACAGGGGGGACCGGGGAGCTGTTTTTT
-	14	TRBV21-1	few	TRBJ2-7	CASSNLWQGNEQYF	TGTGCCAGCAGCAACCTCTGGCAGGGTAACGAGCAGTACTTC
TRBD1	15	TRBV5-1	-	TRBJ1-1	CASSLRDRGLSEAFF	TGCGCCAGCAGCTTGAGGGACAGGGGACTAAGTGAAGCTTTCTTT
-	11	TRBV28	few	TRBJ2-1	CASSFSNEQFF	TGTGCCAGCAGTTTTTCAAATGAGCAGTTCTTC
-	18	TRBV13	-	TRBJ2-1	CASSLGRGRADVLNEQFF	TGTGCCAGCAGCTTAGGGCGAGGAAGGGCGGACGTTCTCAATGAGCAGTTCTTC
-	15	TRBV5-1	-	TRBJ2-3	CASSPGTGTAATQYF	TGCGCCAGCAGCCCGGGGACTGGGACGGCGGCTACGCAGTATTTT
TRBD2	18	TRBV9	-	TRBJ2-3	CASSVGTSGGPSTDTQYF	TGTGCCAGCAGCGTAGGGACTAGCGGGGGACCCAGCACAGATACGCAGTATTTT
-	10	TRBV20-1	-	TRBJ1-1	CSATYGVAFF	TGCAGTGCTACTTACGGGGTGGCTTTCTTT